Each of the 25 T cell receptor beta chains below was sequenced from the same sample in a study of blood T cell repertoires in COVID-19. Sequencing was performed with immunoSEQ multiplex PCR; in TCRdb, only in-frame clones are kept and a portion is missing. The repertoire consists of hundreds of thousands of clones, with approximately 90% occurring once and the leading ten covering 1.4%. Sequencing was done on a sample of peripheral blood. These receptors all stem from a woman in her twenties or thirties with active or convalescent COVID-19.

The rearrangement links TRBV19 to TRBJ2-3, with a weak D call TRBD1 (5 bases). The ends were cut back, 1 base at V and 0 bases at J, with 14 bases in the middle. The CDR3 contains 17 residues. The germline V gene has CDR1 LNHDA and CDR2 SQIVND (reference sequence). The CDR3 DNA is TGTGCCAGTAGTATAGGCCCTCAGGGCTATAGCACAGATACGCAGTATTTT. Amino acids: CASSIGPQGYSTDTQYF.

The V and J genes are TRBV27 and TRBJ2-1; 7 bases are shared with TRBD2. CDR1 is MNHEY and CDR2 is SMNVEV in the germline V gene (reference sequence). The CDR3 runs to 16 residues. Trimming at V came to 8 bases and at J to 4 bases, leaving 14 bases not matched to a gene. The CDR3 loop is CASGGRAGENYNEQFF. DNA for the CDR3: TGTGCCAGCGGTGGTCGGGCGGGGGAAAATTACAATGAGCAGTTCTTC.

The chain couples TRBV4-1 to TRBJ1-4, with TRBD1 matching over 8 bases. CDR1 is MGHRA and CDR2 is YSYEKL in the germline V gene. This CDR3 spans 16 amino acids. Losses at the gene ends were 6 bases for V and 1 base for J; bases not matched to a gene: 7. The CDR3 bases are TGCGCCAGCAGACCCGGACAGGGCGAAACTAATGAAAAACTGTTTTTT. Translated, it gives CASRPGQGETNEKLFF.

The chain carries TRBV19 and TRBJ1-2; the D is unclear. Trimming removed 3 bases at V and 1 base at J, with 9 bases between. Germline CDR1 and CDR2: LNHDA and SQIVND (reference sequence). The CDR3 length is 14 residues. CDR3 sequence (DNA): TGTGCCAGTAGTATTGGCCGGGTTAACTATGGCTACACCTTC. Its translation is CASSIGRVNYGYTF.

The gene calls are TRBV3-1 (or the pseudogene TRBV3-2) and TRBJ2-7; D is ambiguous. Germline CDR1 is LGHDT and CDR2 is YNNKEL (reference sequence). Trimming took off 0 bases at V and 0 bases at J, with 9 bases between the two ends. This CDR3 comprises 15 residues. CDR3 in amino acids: CASSQEFPYSYEQYF. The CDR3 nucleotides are TGTGCCAGCAGCCAAGAATTTCCTTACTCCTACGAGCAGTACTTC.

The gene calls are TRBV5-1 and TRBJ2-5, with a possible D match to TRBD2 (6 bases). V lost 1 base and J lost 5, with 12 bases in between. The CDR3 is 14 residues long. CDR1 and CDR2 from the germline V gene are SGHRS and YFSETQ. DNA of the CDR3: TGCGCCAGCAGCTTGATAACAGGAGGGGAGACCCAGTACTTC. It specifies CASSLITGGETQYF.

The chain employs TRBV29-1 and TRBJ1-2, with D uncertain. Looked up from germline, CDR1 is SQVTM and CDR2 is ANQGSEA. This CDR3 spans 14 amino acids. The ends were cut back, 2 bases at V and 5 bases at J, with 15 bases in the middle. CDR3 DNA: TGCAGCGTTGAAATCGAGAGGCCGGGGTATGGCTACACCTTC. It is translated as CSVEIERPGYGYTF.

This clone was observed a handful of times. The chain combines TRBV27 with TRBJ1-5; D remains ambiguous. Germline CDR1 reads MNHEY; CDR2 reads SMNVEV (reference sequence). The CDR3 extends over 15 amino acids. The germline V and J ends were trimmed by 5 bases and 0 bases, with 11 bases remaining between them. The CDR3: CASSTHYSSNQPQHF. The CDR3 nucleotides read TGTGCCAGCAGTACCCATTACAGTAGCAATCAGCCCCAGCATTTT.

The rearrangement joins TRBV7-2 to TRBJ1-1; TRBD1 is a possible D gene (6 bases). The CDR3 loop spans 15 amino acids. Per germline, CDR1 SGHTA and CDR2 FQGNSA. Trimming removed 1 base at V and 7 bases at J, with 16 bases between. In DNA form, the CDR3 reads TGTGCCAGCAGCTTAGGTTTGGGCGGACAGAATGAAGCTTTCTTT. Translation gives CASSLGLGGQNEAFF.

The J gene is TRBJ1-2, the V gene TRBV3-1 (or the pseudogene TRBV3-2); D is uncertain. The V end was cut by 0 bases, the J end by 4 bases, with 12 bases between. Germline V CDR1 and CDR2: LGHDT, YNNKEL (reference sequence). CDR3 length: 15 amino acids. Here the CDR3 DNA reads TGTGCCAGCAGCCAAGAACTGAATGGTATCTATGGCTACACCTTC. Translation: CASSQELNGIYGYTF.

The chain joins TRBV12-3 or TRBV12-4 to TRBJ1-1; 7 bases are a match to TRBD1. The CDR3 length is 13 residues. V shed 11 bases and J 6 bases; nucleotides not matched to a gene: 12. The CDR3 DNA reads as TGTGCCGGAAAGAGACAGGGAGGAGCTGAAGCTTTCTTT. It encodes CAGKRQGGAEAFF.

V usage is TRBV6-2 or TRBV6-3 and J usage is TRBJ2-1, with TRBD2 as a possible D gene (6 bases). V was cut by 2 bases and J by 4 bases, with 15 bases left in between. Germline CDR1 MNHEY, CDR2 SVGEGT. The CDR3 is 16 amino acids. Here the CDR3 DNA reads TGTGCCAGCAGTTACGCGGGGTCCTCGTCTTACAATGAGCAGTTCTTC. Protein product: CASSYAGSSSYNEQFF.

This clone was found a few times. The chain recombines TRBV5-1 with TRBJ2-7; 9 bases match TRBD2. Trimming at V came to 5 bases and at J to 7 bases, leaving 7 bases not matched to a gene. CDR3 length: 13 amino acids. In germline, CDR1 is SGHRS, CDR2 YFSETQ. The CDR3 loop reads CASRASGAREQYF. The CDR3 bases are TGCGCCAGCAGAGCTAGCGGGGCTCGGGAGCAGTACTTC.

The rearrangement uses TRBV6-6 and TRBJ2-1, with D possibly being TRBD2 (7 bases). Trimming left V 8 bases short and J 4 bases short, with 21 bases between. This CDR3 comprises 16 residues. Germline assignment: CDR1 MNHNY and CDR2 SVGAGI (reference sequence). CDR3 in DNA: TGTGCCAGCTTAGGGGGTGCGGGAGAGCCTTACAATGAGCAGTTCTTC. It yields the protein CASLGGAGEPYNEQFF.

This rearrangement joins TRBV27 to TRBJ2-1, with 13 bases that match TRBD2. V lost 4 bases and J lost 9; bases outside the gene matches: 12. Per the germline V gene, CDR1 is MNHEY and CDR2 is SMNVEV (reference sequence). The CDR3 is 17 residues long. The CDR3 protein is CASSSPELAGGSVEQFF. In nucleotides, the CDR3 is TGTGCCAGCAGTTCCCCCGAACTAGCGGGGGGGAGTGTTGAGCAGTTCTTC.

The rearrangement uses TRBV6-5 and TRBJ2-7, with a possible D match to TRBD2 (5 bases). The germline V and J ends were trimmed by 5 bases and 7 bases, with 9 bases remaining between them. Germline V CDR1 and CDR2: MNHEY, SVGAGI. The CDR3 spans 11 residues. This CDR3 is CASSQLGEQYF. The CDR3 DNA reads TGTGCCAGCAGTCAACTAGGAGAGCAGTACTTC.

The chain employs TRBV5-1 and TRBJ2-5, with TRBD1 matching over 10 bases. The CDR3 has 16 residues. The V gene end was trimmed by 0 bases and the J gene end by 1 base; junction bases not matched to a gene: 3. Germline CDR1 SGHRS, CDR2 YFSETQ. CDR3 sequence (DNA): TGCGCCAGCAGCTTGGGACAGGGGGCGGCCCAAGAGACCCAGTACTTC. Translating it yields CASSLGQGAAQETQYF.

CDR3 sequence: CASSVGERGYEQYF. CDR3 bases: TGTGCCAGCAGCGTAGGTGAACGCGGGTACGAGCAGTACTTC. This rearrangement joins TRBV9 to TRBJ2-7; tentatively, D is TRBD2 (5 bases). The CDR3 totals 14 residues. Trimming left V 0 bases short and J 4 bases short, with 11 bases between. Germline V CDR1 and CDR2: SGDLS, YYNGEE.

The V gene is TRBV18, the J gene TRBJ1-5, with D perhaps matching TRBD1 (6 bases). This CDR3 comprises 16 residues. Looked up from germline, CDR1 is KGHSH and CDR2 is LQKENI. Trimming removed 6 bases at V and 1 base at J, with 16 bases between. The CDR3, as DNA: TGTGCCAGCTCCCGCTACAGGGAGGGAAGCAATCAGCCCCAGCATTTT. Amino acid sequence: CASSRYREGSNQPQHF.

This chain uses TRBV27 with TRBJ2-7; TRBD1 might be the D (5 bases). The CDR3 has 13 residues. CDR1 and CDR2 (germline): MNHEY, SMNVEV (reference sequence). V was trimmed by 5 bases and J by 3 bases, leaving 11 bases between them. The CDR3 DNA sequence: TGTGCCAGCAGTCGTTCCCAGGGCTACGAGCAGTACTTC. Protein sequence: CASSRSQGYEQYF.

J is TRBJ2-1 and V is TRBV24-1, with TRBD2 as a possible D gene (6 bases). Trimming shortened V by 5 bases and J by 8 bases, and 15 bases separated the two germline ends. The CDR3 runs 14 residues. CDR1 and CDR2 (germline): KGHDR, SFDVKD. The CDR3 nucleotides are TGTGCCACCAGTGGGGCTAGCGCACTAGATGAGCAGTTCTTC. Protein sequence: CATSGASALDEQFF.

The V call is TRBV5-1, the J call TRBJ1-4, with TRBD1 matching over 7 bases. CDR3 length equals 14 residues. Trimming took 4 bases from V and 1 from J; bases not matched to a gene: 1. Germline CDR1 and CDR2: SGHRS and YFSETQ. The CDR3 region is CASSRDRTNEKLFF. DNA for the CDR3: TGCGCCAGCAGCCGGGACAGAACTAATGAAAAACTGTTTTTT.

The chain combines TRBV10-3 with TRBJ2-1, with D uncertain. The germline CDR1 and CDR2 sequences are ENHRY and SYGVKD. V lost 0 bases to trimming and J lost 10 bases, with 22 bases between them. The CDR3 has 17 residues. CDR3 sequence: CAISESGSLIVHQEQFF. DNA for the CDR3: TGTGCCATCAGTGAGTCGGGCAGCCTGATCGTCCATCAGGAGCAGTTCTTC.

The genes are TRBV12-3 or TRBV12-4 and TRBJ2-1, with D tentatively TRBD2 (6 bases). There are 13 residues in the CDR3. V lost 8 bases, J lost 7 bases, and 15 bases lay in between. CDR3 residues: CASAHGGLNEQFF. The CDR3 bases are TGTGCCAGCGCTCATGGGGGGTTAAATGAGCAGTTCTTC.

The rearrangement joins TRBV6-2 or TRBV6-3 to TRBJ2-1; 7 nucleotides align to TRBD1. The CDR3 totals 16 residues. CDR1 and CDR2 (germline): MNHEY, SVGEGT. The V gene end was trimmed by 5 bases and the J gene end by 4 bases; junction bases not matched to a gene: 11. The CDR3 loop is CASSTARDRDYNEQFF. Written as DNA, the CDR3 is TGTGCCAGCAGTACCGCCCGGGACAGAGATTACAATGAGCAGTTCTTC.